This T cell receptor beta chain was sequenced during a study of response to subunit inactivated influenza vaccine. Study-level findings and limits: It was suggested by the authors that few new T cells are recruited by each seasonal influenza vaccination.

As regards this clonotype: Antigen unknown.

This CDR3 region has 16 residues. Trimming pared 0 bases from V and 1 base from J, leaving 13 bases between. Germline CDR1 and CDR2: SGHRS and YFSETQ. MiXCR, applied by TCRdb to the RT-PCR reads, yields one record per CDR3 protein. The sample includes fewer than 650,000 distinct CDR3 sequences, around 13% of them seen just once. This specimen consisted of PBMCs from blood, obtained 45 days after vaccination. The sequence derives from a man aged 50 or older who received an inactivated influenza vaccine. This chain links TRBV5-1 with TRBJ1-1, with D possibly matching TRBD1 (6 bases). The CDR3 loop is CASSLGIGGQNTEAFF. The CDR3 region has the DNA TGCGCCAGCAGCTTGGGTATAGGGGGACAGAACACTGAAGCTTTCTTT.